This is a list of T cell receptor beta chains from one sample in a study of early T cells in non-severe SARS-CoV-2 infection. TCRdb re-derived calls from the 5' RACE reads in MiXCR, one entry per CDR3 protein. This sample yields some 54,000 distinct CDR3 sequences, of which roughly 10% are seen a single time; 8.6% belongs to the top ten. The sample consisted of whole blood. The receptors stem from an adult who was a healthcare worker with PCR-confirmed SARS-CoV-2 infection or an uninfected control (not recorded which). CDR3s include the opening cysteine and the closing phenylalanine or tryptophan. The order of the fields is CDR3 protein, CDR3 DNA, J gene, V gene, D gene, clone size. The D gene is left open where the match is weak. Size is omitted from some rows. Given values are once, few, many or a class for expanded clones.

CDR3aa: CASSFGTPGEQYF
CDR3nt: TGTGCCAGCAGTTTCGGGACTCCGGGGGAGCAGTACTTC
j_gene: TRBJ2-7
v_gene: TRBV27
d_gene: .
abundance: many

CDR3aa: CASSQLSGERSYNEQFF
CDR3nt: TGTGCCAGCAGCCAATTGAGCGGGGAAAGGTCCTACAATGAGCAGTTCTTC
j_gene: TRBJ2-1
v_gene: TRBV3-1
d_gene: TRBD2
abundance: many

CDR3aa: CASGPGQGQETQYF
CDR3nt: TGTGCTAGTGGACCTGGACAGGGACAAGAGACCCAGTACTTC
j_gene: TRBJ2-5
v_gene: TRBV12-5
d_gene: TRBD1
abundance: .

CDR3aa: CASSAWTAGNTIYF
CDR3nt: TGTGCCAGCTCAGCGTGGACCGCTGGAAACACCATATATTTT
j_gene: TRBJ1-3
v_gene: TRBV18
d_gene: .
abundance: many

CDR3aa: CSVESRQETQYF
CDR3nt: TGCAGCGTTGAGTCCCGGCAAGAGACCCAGTACTTC
j_gene: TRBJ2-5
v_gene: TRBV29-1
d_gene: .
abundance: many

CDR3aa: CASSPSGRRETQYF
CDR3nt: TGTGCCAGCTCACCTAGCGGGAGAAGGGAGACCCAGTACTTC
j_gene: TRBJ2-5
v_gene: TRBV18
d_gene: TRBD2
abundance: .

CDR3aa: CASSRSGRESTDTQYF
CDR3nt: TGTGCCAGCAGCCGTTCTGGTCGGGAAAGCACAGATACGCAGTATTTT
j_gene: TRBJ2-3
v_gene: TRBV5-4
d_gene: .
abundance: few

CDR3aa: CSATGDSWVNGYTF
CDR3nt: TGCAGTGCTACCGGGGACAGCTGGGTCAATGGCTACACCTTC
j_gene: TRBJ1-2
v_gene: TRBV20-1
d_gene: TRBD1
abundance: many

CDR3aa: CAWSVGQGTYGYTF
CDR3nt: TGTGCCTGGAGTGTAGGGCAGGGGACCTATGGCTACACCTTC
j_gene: TRBJ1-2
v_gene: TRBV30
d_gene: .
abundance: many

CDR3aa: CASHGQGFDEQFF
CDR3nt: TGTGCCAGCCATGGACAGGGGTTCGATGAGCAGTTCTTC
j_gene: TRBJ2-1
v_gene: TRBV7-9
d_gene: TRBD1
abundance: .

CDR3aa: CASSFDGYLSYEQYF
CDR3nt: TGTGCCAGCAGCTTCGACGGCTATCTCTCCTACGAGCAGTACTTC
j_gene: TRBJ2-7
v_gene: TRBV11-2
d_gene: .
abundance: many

CDR3aa: CASSQRDTYTEAFF
CDR3nt: TGTGCCAGCAGCCAACGGGACACGTACACTGAAGCTTTCTTT
j_gene: TRBJ1-1
v_gene: TRBV27
d_gene: .
abundance: .

CDR3aa: CSASRGDTEAFF
CDR3nt: TGCAGCGCCTCCCGGGGAGACACTGAAGCTTTCTTT
j_gene: TRBJ1-1
v_gene: TRBV20-1
d_gene: .
abundance: .

CDR3aa: CVSSFDGYTEAFF
CDR3nt: TGTGTCAGCAGCTTCGACGGGTACACTGAAGCTTTCTTT
j_gene: TRBJ1-1
v_gene: TRBV7-6
d_gene: .
abundance: .

CDR3aa: CATSEGWNQPQHF
CDR3nt: TGTGCCACCAGTGAAGGATGGAATCAGCCCCAGCATTTT
j_gene: TRBJ1-5
v_gene: TRBV24-1
d_gene: .
abundance: few

CDR3aa: CASSWSNHRTYEQYF
CDR3nt: TGTGCCAGCAGCTGGTCGAACCACAGGACCTACGAGCAGTACTTC
j_gene: TRBJ2-7
v_gene: TRBV11-1
d_gene: .
abundance: .

CDR3aa: CASSKGARSYEQYF
CDR3nt: TGTGCCAGCAGCAAGGGGGCGCGTTCCTACGAGCAGTACTTC
j_gene: TRBJ2-7
v_gene: TRBV11-2
d_gene: TRBD1
abundance: few

CDR3aa: CASSSGVETQYF
CDR3nt: TGTGCCAGCAGTTCCGGCGTAGAGACCCAGTACTTC
j_gene: TRBJ2-5
v_gene: TRBV6-5
d_gene: .
abundance: .

CDR3aa: CASSLVLDRGPWDGYTF
CDR3nt: TGTGCCAGCAGTTTAGTTTTGGACAGGGGGCCGTGGGATGGCTACACCTTC
j_gene: TRBJ1-2
v_gene: TRBV12-3/TRBV12-4
d_gene: TRBD1
abundance: few

CDR3aa: CATSRDSLRASGAGELFF
CDR3nt: TGTGCCACCAGCAGGGACTCATTGCGTGCGAGCGGGGCCGGGGAGCTGTTTTTT
j_gene: TRBJ2-2
v_gene: TRBV15
d_gene: TRBD2
abundance: many

CDR3aa: CASSSLSRQGANYGYTF
CDR3nt: TGTGCCAGCAGCTCCCTATCCCGACAGGGGGCAAACTATGGCTACACCTTC
j_gene: TRBJ1-2
v_gene: TRBV13
d_gene: TRBD1
abundance: few

CDR3aa: CASSSWSYGYTF
CDR3nt: TGTGCCAGCAGTTCCTGGTCCTATGGCTACACCTTC
j_gene: TRBJ1-2
v_gene: TRBV6-2/TRBV6-3
d_gene: .
abundance: .

CDR3aa: CASSETQGKSYEQYF
CDR3nt: TGTGCCAGCAGCGAAACACAGGGGAAGTCCTACGAGCAGTACTTC
j_gene: TRBJ2-7
v_gene: TRBV4-2
d_gene: TRBD1
abundance: many

CDR3aa: CSARDPAGGPLETQYF
CDR3nt: TGCAGTGCTAGAGATCCAGCGGGAGGGCCTCTAGAGACCCAGTACTTC
j_gene: TRBJ2-5
v_gene: TRBV20-1
d_gene: TRBD2
abundance: many

CDR3aa: CSVGGPETHEQYF
CDR3nt: TGCAGCGTTGGTGGGCCAGAAACCCACGAGCAGTACTTC
j_gene: TRBJ2-7
v_gene: TRBV29-1
d_gene: .
abundance: few

CDR3aa: CASSHVTSGIYEQYF
CDR3nt: TGTGCCAGCAGCCATGTGACTAGCGGGATCTACGAGCAGTACTTC
j_gene: TRBJ2-7
v_gene: TRBV4-2
d_gene: TRBD2
abundance: .

CDR3aa: CASSLIGGLAGGPPGELFF
CDR3nt: TGTGCCAGCAGCTTAATCGGGGGACTAGCGGGAGGACCGCCCGGGGAGCTGTTTTTT
j_gene: TRBJ2-2
v_gene: TRBV11-2
d_gene: TRBD2
abundance: .

CDR3aa: CASSFNAGPGKETQYF
CDR3nt: TGTGCCAGCAGCTTTAACGCTGGTCCGGGGAAGGAGACCCAGTACTTC
j_gene: TRBJ2-5
v_gene: TRBV7-3
d_gene: .
abundance: many

CDR3aa: CASSSGGWNGANVLTF
CDR3nt: TGTGCCAGCAGCTCTGGAGGGTGGAATGGGGCCAACGTCCTGACTTTC
j_gene: TRBJ2-6
v_gene: TRBV5-4
d_gene: .
abundance: .

CDR3aa: CASSTGRDRESTYEQYF
CDR3nt: TGTGCCAGTAGTACAGGCCGGGACAGGGAATCCACCTACGAGCAGTACTTC
j_gene: TRBJ2-7
v_gene: TRBV19
d_gene: TRBD1
abundance: .

CDR3aa: CASSQQLGGRGNTIYF
CDR3nt: TGTGCCAGCAGCCAGCAACTAGGGGGCCGAGGGAACACCATATATTTT
j_gene: TRBJ1-3
v_gene: TRBV3-1
d_gene: TRBD1
abundance: few

CDR3aa: CASSVAGSPTDTQYF
CDR3nt: TGTGCCAGCAGCGTAGCGGGATCCCCCACAGATACGCAGTATTTT
j_gene: TRBJ2-3
v_gene: TRBV12-3/TRBV12-4
d_gene: TRBD2
abundance: few

CDR3aa: CASSLKLTSTDTQYF
CDR3nt: TGTGCCAGCAGCTTAAAACTGACTAGCACAGATACGCAGTATTTT
j_gene: TRBJ2-3
v_gene: TRBV7-9
d_gene: .
abundance: few

CDR3aa: CSASGGEYYGYTF
CDR3nt: TGCAGTGCTAGCGGGGGGGAATACTATGGCTACACCTTC
j_gene: TRBJ1-2
v_gene: TRBV20-1
d_gene: .
abundance: few

CDR3aa: CASNLDGELFF
CDR3nt: TGTGCCAGCAATTTGGATGGGGAGCTGTTTTTT
j_gene: TRBJ2-2
v_gene: TRBV9
d_gene: .
abundance: few

CDR3aa: CASSLGSYDEQFF
CDR3nt: TGCGCCAGCAGCCTTGGCTCCTACGATGAGCAGTTCTTC
j_gene: TRBJ2-1
v_gene: TRBV5-1
d_gene: .
abundance: .

CDR3aa: CASCVSQNTEAFF
CDR3nt: TGTGCCAGCTGTGTAAGCCAGAACACTGAAGCTTTCTTT
j_gene: TRBJ1-1
v_gene: TRBV2
d_gene: .
abundance: .

CDR3aa: CSASVRNTEAFF
CDR3nt: TGCAGTGCTAGTGTGAGGAACACTGAAGCTTTCTTT
j_gene: TRBJ1-1
v_gene: TRBV20-1
d_gene: .
abundance: many

CDR3aa: CASSSRTSWQYF
CDR3nt: TGTGCCAGCAGCTCCCGGACTAGCTGGCAGTACTTC
j_gene: TRBJ2-7
v_gene: TRBV7-8
d_gene: TRBD2
abundance: .

CDR3aa: CASSQDLPDNSPLHF
CDR3nt: TGTGCCAGCAGTCAAGACCTCCCCGATAATTCACCCCTCCACTTT
j_gene: TRBJ1-6
v_gene: TRBV11-2
d_gene: .
abundance: .

CDR3aa: CSVSEGGWDQPQHF
CDR3nt: TGCAGCGTCAGTGAGGGAGGTTGGGATCAGCCCCAGCATTTT
j_gene: TRBJ1-5
v_gene: TRBV29-1
d_gene: .
abundance: many

CDR3aa: CASSVSHTGELFF
CDR3nt: TGTGCCAGCAGCGTGAGTCACACCGGGGAGCTGTTTTTT
j_gene: TRBJ2-2
v_gene: TRBV9
d_gene: .
abundance: .

CDR3aa: CASSGAGGSPNEQFF
CDR3nt: TGTGCCAGCAGCGGAGCGGGAGGGTCTCCGAATGAGCAGTTCTTC
j_gene: TRBJ2-1
v_gene: TRBV9
d_gene: TRBD2
abundance: few

CDR3aa: CASRQSGGYTEAFF
CDR3nt: TGTGCCAGCAGGCAATCAGGAGGTTACACTGAAGCTTTCTTT
j_gene: TRBJ1-1
v_gene: TRBV2
d_gene: .
abundance: few

CDR3aa: CSVRLQETQYF
CDR3nt: TGCAGCGTCCGCCTCCAAGAGACCCAGTACTTC
j_gene: TRBJ2-5
v_gene: TRBV29-1
d_gene: .
abundance: .

CDR3aa: CASKQGEGYTF
CDR3nt: TGTGCCAGTAAACAGGGCGAGGGCTACACCTTC
j_gene: TRBJ1-2
v_gene: TRBV19
d_gene: .
abundance: few